Listed here is a single T cell receptor beta chain. The entry originates in a study of PD-L1 blockade in urothelial cancer. Germline CDR1 and CDR2: ENHRY and SYGVKD. V was clipped by 2 bases and J by 7 bases, with 15 bases between them. The length of the CDR3 is 15 residues. Clones were sequenced by immunoSEQ multiplex PCR, and TCRdb holds only the in-frame ones, with some missing. This table has about 30,000 clones, roughly nine tenths appearing once. As to time point: peripheral blood 6 weeks after treatment start. Patients were diagnosed with urothelial carcinoma, either locally advanced or metastatic.

The gene calls are TRBV10-3 and TRBJ2-4; the D gene is possibly TRBD2 (6 bases). This TCR was recovered from a man at least 80 years old with urothelial cancer. The sequencing here drew on PBMCs, taken around atezolizumab (anti-PD-L1) treatment. CDR3 amino acids: CAISETSYGGNIQYF. DNA of the CDR3: TGTGCCATCAGTGAGACTAGCTATGGAGGGAACATTCAGTACTTC.